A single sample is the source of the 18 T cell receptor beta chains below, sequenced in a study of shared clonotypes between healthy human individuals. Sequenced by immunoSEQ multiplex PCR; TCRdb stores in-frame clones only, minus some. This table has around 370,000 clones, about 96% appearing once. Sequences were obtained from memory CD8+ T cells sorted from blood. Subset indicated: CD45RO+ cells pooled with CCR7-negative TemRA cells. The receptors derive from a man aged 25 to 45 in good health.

CDR3 loop: CASSLASGLAGHYNEQFF. In nucleotides, the CDR3 is TGTGCCAGCAGTTTAGCATCGGGGCTAGCGGGTCACTACAATGAGCAGTTCTTC. The J gene is TRBJ2-1, the V gene TRBV27; 8 bases are a match to TRBD2. The CDR3 sequence is 18 residues long. Germline CDR1 MNHEY, CDR2 SMNVEV (reference sequence). V was clipped by 2 bases and J by 3 bases; unmatched bases: 12.

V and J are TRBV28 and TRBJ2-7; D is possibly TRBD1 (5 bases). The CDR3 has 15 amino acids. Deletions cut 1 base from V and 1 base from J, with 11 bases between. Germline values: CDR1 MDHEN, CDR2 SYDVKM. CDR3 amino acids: CASSLSGLRSYEQYF. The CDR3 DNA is TGTGCCAGCAGTTTATCAGGGCTTAGGTCCTACGAGCAGTACTTC.

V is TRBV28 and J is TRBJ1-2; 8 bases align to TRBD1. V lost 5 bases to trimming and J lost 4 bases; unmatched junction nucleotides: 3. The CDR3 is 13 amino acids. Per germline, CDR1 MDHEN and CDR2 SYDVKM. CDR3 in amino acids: CASSDQGAYGYTF. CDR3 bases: TGTGCCAGCAGTGACCAGGGGGCCTATGGCTACACCTTC.

In nucleotides, the CDR3 is TGTGCCACCGATCCGGGCAGGCTCAATCAGCCCCAGCATTTT. Amino acid sequence: CATDPGRLNQPQHF. The chain links TRBV15 to TRBJ1-5; D is unclear. Germline V gene sequence: CDR1 LNHNV, CDR2 YYDKDF (reference sequence). The CDR3 is made up of 14 amino acids. V lost 8 bases, J lost 3 bases, and 14 bases lay in between.

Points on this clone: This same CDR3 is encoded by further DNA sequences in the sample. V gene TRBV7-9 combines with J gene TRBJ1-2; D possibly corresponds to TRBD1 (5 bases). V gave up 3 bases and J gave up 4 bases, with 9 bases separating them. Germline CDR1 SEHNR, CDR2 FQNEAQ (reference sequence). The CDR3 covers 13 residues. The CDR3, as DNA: TGTGCCAGCAGCTTGGGGGGGACCTATGGCTACACCTTC. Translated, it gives CASSLGGTYGYTF.

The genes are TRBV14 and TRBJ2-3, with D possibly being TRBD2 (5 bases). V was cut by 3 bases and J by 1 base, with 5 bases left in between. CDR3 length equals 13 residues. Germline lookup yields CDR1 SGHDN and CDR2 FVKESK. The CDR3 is CASSQRGTDTQYF. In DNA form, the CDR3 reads TGTGCCAGCAGCCAGCGGGGCACAGATACGCAGTATTTT.

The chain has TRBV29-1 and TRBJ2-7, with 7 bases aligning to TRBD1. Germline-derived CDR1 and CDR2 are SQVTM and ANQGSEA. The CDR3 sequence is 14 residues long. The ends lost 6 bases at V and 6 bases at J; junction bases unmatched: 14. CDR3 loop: CSVARDVGGGEQYF. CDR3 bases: TGCAGCGTCGCCCGGGACGTAGGGGGCGGCGAGCAGTACTTC.

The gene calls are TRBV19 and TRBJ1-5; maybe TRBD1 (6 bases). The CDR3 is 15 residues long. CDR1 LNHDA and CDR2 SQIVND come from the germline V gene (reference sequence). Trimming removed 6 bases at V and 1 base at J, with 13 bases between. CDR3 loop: CASRQGIGSNQPQHF. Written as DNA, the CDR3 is TGTGCCAGTAGGCAGGGGATTGGAAGCAATCAGCCCCAGCATTTT.

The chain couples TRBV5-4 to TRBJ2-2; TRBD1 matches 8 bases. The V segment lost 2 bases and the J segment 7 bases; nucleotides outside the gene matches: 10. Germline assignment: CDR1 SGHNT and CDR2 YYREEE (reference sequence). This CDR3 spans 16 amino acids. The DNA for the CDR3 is TGTGCCAGCAGCTTTCGGACAGGGTGGGAAATCGGGGAGCTGTTTTTT. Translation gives CASSFRTGWEIGELFF.

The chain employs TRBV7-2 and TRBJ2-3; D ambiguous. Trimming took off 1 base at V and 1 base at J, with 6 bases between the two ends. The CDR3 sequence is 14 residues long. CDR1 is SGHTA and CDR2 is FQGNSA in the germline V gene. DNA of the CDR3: TGTGCCAGCAGCTTAGGAGCGCGCACAGATACGCAGTATTTT. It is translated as CASSLGARTDTQYF.

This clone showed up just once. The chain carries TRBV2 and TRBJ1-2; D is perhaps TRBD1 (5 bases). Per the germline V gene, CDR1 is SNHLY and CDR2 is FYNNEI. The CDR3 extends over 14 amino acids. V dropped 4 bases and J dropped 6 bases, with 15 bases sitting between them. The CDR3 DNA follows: TGTGCCAGCAGTGTTTGGCCGGGGGTGAATGGCTACACCTTC. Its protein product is CASSVWPGVNGYTF.

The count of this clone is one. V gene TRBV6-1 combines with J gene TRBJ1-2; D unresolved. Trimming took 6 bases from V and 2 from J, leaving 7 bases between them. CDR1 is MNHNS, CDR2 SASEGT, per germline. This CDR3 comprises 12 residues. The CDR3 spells CASSPINYGYTF. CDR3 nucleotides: TGTGCCAGCAGCCCGATAAACTATGGCTACACCTTC.

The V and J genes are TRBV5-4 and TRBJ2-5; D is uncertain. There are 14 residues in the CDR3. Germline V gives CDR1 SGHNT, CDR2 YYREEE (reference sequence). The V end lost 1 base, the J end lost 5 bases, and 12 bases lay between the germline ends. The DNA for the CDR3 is TGTGCCAGCAGCTTGAGGGATAGGCTCGAGACCCAGTACTTC. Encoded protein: CASSLRDRLETQYF.

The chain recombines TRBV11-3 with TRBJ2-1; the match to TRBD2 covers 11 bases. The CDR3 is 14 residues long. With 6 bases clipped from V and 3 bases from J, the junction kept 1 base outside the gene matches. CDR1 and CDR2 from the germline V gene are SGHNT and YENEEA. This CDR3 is CASSTSGGYNEQFF. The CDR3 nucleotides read TGTGCCAGCAGTACTAGCGGGGGCTACAATGAGCAGTTCTTC. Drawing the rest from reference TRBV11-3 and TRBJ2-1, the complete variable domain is EAGVVQSPRYKIIEKKQPVAFWCNPISGHNTLYWYLQNLGQGPELLIRYENEEAVDDSQLPKDRFSAERLKGVDSTLKIQPAELGDSAVYLCASSTSGGYNEQFFGPGTRLTVL.

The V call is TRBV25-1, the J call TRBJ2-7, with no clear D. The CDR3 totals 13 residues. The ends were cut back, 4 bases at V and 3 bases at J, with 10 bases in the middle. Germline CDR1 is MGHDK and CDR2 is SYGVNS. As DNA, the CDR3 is TGTGCCAGCAGTGGCCTCGGCTACTACGAGCAGTACTTC. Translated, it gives CASSGLGYYEQYF.

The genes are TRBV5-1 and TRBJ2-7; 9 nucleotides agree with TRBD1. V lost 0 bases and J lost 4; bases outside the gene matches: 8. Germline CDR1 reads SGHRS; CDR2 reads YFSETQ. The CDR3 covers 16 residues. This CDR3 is CASSLVWGTGRYEQYF. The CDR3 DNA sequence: TGCGCCAGCAGCTTGGTTTGGGGGACAGGGAGGTACGAGCAGTACTTC.

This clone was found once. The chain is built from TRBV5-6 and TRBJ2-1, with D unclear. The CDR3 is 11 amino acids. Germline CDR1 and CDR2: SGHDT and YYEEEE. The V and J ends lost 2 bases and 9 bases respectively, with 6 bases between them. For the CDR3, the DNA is TGTGCCAGCAGCTTCGGTATTGAGCAGTTCTTC. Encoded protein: CASSFGIEQFF.

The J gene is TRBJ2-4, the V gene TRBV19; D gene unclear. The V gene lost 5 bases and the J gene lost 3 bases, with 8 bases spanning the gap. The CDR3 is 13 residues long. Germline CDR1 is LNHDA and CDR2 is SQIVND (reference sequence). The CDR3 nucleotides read TGTGCCAGTAGTCCCCTCCACAAAAACATTCAGTACTTC. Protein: CASSPLHKNIQYF.